This is a list of T cell receptor beta chains from one sample in a study of cytomegalovirus exposure and HLA in healthy donors. Method: immunoSEQ multiplex PCR; TCRdb's copy keeps in-frame clones and lacks some. This table holds over 100,000 clones, 78% found once. Source material: PBMCs. The receptors derive from a female donor in good health and CMV-seronegative. The CDR3 runs from the conserved cysteine through the conserved F or W. A D gene is named only where the DNA matches it firmly. Not every row has a clone size; where given, it reads once, few, many or a size class.

j_gene | d_gene | len | v_gene | abundance | CDR3aa | CDR3nt
TRBJ2-5 | NA | 13 | TRBV5-1 | NA | CASSQRLQETQYF | TGCGCCAGCAGCCAGAGACTTCAAGAGACCCAGTACTTC
TRBJ2-3 | TRBD2 | 17 | TRBV5-1 | NA | CASSLELAGASTDTQYF | TGCGCCAGCAGCTTGGAGTTAGCGGGAGCGTCCACAGATACGCAGTATTTT
TRBJ1-1 | TRBD1 | 15 | TRBV7-2 | once | CASSFARGQSTEAFF | TGTGCCAGCAGCTTTGCCAGGGGGCAAAGCACTGAAGCTTTCTTT
TRBJ1-1 | TRBD1 | 13 | TRBV6-6 | NA | CASSAYRGTGAFF | TGTGCCAGCAGTGCCTACAGGGGGACGGGAGCTTTCTTT
TRBJ1-5 | NA | 13 | TRBV19 | NA | CASNPDSHQPQHF | TGTGCCAGTAATCCGGACAGCCATCAGCCCCAGCATTTT
TRBJ2-1 | TRBD1 | 16 | TRBV6-5 | NA | CASSYSGTGGRSEQFF | TGTGCCAGCAGTTACTCCGGGACAGGGGGCCGGAGTGAGCAGTTCTTC
TRBJ1-1 | NA | 14 | TRBV6-6 | NA | CASTHRREYTEAFF | TGTGCCAGCACTCACAGGAGGGAATACACTGAAGCTTTCTTT
TRBJ2-1 | NA | 14 | TRBV5-1 | NA | CASSLGGQLNEQFF | TGCGCCAGCAGCTTGGGGGGCCAGCTGAATGAGCAGTTCTTC
TRBJ2-6 | TRBD2 | 18 | TRBV7-2 | NA | CASSMGLAGPSGANVLTF | TGTGCCAGCAGCATGGGACTAGCGGGCCCCTCTGGGGCCAACGTCCTGACTTTC
TRBJ2-1 | TRBD2 | 14 | TRBV5-1 | NA | CASSWLAGGNEQFF | TGCGCCAGCAGCTGGCTAGCGGGAGGCAATGAGCAGTTCTTC
TRBJ2-1 | TRBD2 | 18 | TRBV4-3 | few | CASSQNSGTSGPYNEQFF | TGCGCCAGCAGCCAAAATTCCGGGACTAGCGGACCCTACAATGAGCAGTTCTTC
TRBJ2-2 | TRBD1 | 16 | TRBV28 | NA | CASSEDRGVATGELFF | TGTGCCAGCAGTGAGGACAGGGGCGTCGCCACCGGGGAGCTGTTTTTT
TRBJ1-2 | NA | 14 | TRBV28 | NA | CASSFVSGRSGYTF | TGTGCCAGCAGTTTTGTATCGGGAAGGTCTGGCTACACCTTC
TRBJ2-7 | TRBD2 | 15 | TRBV7-2 | NA | CASSLVASGNYEQYF | TGTGCCAGCAGCTTAGTTGCTAGCGGAAACTACGAGCAGTACTTC
TRBJ1-5 | TRBD1 | 18 | TRBV28 | NA | CASSPLIGTVYSNQPQHF | TGTGCCAGCAGTCCCCTCATCGGGACAGTGTATAGCAATCAGCCCCAGCATTTT
TRBJ1-1 | NA | 13 | TRBV5-1 | NA | CASRQESYTEAFF | TGCGCCAGCAGGCAGGAATCCTACACTGAAGCTTTCTTT
TRBJ2-1 | NA | 15 | TRBV9 | NA | CASSVGVLPGNEQFF | TGTGCCAGCAGCGTAGGTGTACTCCCAGGGAATGAGCAGTTCTTC
TRBJ2-3 | NA | 14 | TRBV9 | NA | CASSVGQSTDTQYF | TGTGCCAGCAGCGTAGGACAGAGCACAGATACGCAGTATTTT
TRBJ1-3 | NA | 14 | TRBV29-1 | few | CSVTDGRLRDTIYF | TGCAGCGTTACGGACGGACGCCTCAGGGACACCATATATTTT
TRBJ1-1 | NA | 13 | TRBV5-1 | few | CASSLGSGAEAFF | TGCGCCAGCAGCTTGGGGAGCGGGGCTGAAGCTTTCTTT
TRBJ1-1 | TRBD1 | 14 | TRBV5-1 | NA | CASSQQGMNTEAFF | TGCGCCAGCAGCCAACAGGGGATGAACACTGAAGCTTTCTTT
TRBJ1-2 | NA | 12 | TRBV5-6 | NA | CASSRDYYGYTF | TGTGCCAGCAGCAGAGATTACTATGGCTACACCTTC
TRBJ1-1 | TRBD1 | 16 | TRBV7-6 | few | CASSSGTGWMNTEAFF | TGTGCCAGCAGCTCCGGGACAGGGTGGATGAACACTGAAGCTTTCTTT